These 9 T cell receptor beta chains came from one sample sequenced in a study of CD8 T cells in ankylosing spondylitis. MiXCR, applied by TCRdb to the 5' RACE reads, yields one record per CDR3 protein. Here the sample spans around 25,000 distinct CDR3 sequences, approximately 12% being singletons. The sequenced material came from blood. The receptors were gathered from a male donor with ankylosing spondylitis or in good health (not recorded which).

This clonotype occurred a few times. This rearrangement joins TRBV5-1 to TRBJ2-3; unclear D gene. V shed 0 bases and J shed 0 bases, with 11 bases lying between them. Germline V gives CDR1 SGHRS, CDR2 YFSETQ. The CDR3 length is 16 residues. The CDR3 reads CASSLAGVPSTDTQYF. CDR3 nucleotide sequence: TGCGCCAGCAGCTTGGCCGGAGTACCTAGCACAGATACGCAGTATTTT.

The chain combines TRBV28 with TRBJ2-3; no firm D call. V gave up 5 bases and J gave up 4 bases, with 19 bases separating them. The germline V gene has CDR1 MDHEN and CDR2 SYDVKM. This CDR3 comprises 16 residues. In DNA form, the CDR3 reads TGTGCCAGCAGTCCCCGGGCCCTCCCCGGCGCAGATACGCAGTATTTT. This codes for CASSPRALPGADTQYF.

The chain has TRBV4-3 and TRBJ1-1; D gene uncertain. This CDR3 has 15 amino acids. V dropped 1 base and J dropped 0 bases, with 9 bases sitting between them. Germline loops: CDR1 LGHNA, CDR2 YSLEER. CDR3 residues: CASSQVMAMNTEAFF. The DNA of the CDR3 is TGCGCCAGCAGCCAAGTCATGGCTATGAACACTGAAGCTTTCTTT.

This clonotype was seen repeatedly, ten times or more. V and J are TRBV28 and TRBJ2-7; D remains ambiguous. CDR1 is MDHEN and CDR2 is SYDVKM in the germline V gene. V was trimmed by 6 bases and J by 0 bases, leaving 18 bases between them. This CDR3 comprises 16 residues. CDR3 nucleotide sequence: TGTGCCAGCAGCTCACTAAACCGAGCAAGCTCCTACGAGCAGTACTTC. Its translation: CASSSLNRASSYEQYF.

V gene TRBV12-3 or TRBV12-4 combines with J gene TRBJ1-4; no definite D call. V lost 2 bases, J lost 5 bases, and 6 bases lay in between. The CDR3 totals 13 residues. The CDR3 nucleotides are TGTGCCAGCAGTTTACCGGGCAATGAAAAACTGTTTTTT. It codes for CASSLPGNEKLFF.

This clonotype has only a few counts. The chain employs TRBV7-3 and TRBJ1-1; D may be TRBD1 (5 bases). The CDR3 is 14 residues long. Trimming removed 2 bases at V and 6 bases at J, with 13 bases between. CDR1 and CDR2 from the germline V gene are SGHTA and FQGTGA. The CDR3 region is CASSLGDETAEAFF. As DNA, the CDR3 is TGTGCCAGCAGCTTAGGGGACGAAACGGCTGAAGCTTTCTTT.

This clonotype was counted a few times. The chain combines TRBV11-2 with TRBJ2-3; 9 bases align to TRBD1. Germline V gives CDR1 SGHAT, CDR2 FQNNGV. The CDR3 is 14 residues long. The V gene end was trimmed by 8 bases and the J gene end by 1 base; junction bases not matched to a gene: 4. CDR3 nucleotides: TGTGCCAGCCGCCGGGACAGGGGCACAGATACGCAGTATTTT. Amino acid sequence: CASRRDRGTDTQYF.

The genes are TRBV2 and TRBJ1-1; possible D gene TRBD1, 5 bases. Per germline, CDR1 SNHLY and CDR2 FYNNEI. The CDR3 has 15 residues. Trimming shortened V by 1 base and J by 2 bases, and 11 bases separated the two germline ends. CDR3 in amino acids: CASSEETAENTEAFF. The CDR3 DNA reads TGTGCCAGCAGTGAAGAGACAGCTGAAAACACTGAAGCTTTCTTT. Filled out from reference TRBV2 and TRBJ1-1, the complete variable domain reads EPEVTQTPSHQVTQMGQEVILRCVPISNHLYFYWYRQILGQKVEFLVSFYNNEISEKSEIFDDQFSVERPDGSNFTLKIRSTKLEDSAMYFCASSEETAENTEAFFGQGTRLTVV.

The chain carries TRBV4-3 and TRBJ1-1; tentative D call: TRBD1 (5 bases). CDR3 length: 16 residues. CDR1 and CDR2 (germline): LGHNA, YSLEER. Trimming took off 2 bases at V and 0 bases at J, with 13 bases between the two ends. Here the CDR3 reads CASSQSTGEMNTEAFF. The CDR3 DNA reads as TGCGCCAGCAGCCAATCCACAGGCGAAATGAACACTGAAGCTTTCTTT.